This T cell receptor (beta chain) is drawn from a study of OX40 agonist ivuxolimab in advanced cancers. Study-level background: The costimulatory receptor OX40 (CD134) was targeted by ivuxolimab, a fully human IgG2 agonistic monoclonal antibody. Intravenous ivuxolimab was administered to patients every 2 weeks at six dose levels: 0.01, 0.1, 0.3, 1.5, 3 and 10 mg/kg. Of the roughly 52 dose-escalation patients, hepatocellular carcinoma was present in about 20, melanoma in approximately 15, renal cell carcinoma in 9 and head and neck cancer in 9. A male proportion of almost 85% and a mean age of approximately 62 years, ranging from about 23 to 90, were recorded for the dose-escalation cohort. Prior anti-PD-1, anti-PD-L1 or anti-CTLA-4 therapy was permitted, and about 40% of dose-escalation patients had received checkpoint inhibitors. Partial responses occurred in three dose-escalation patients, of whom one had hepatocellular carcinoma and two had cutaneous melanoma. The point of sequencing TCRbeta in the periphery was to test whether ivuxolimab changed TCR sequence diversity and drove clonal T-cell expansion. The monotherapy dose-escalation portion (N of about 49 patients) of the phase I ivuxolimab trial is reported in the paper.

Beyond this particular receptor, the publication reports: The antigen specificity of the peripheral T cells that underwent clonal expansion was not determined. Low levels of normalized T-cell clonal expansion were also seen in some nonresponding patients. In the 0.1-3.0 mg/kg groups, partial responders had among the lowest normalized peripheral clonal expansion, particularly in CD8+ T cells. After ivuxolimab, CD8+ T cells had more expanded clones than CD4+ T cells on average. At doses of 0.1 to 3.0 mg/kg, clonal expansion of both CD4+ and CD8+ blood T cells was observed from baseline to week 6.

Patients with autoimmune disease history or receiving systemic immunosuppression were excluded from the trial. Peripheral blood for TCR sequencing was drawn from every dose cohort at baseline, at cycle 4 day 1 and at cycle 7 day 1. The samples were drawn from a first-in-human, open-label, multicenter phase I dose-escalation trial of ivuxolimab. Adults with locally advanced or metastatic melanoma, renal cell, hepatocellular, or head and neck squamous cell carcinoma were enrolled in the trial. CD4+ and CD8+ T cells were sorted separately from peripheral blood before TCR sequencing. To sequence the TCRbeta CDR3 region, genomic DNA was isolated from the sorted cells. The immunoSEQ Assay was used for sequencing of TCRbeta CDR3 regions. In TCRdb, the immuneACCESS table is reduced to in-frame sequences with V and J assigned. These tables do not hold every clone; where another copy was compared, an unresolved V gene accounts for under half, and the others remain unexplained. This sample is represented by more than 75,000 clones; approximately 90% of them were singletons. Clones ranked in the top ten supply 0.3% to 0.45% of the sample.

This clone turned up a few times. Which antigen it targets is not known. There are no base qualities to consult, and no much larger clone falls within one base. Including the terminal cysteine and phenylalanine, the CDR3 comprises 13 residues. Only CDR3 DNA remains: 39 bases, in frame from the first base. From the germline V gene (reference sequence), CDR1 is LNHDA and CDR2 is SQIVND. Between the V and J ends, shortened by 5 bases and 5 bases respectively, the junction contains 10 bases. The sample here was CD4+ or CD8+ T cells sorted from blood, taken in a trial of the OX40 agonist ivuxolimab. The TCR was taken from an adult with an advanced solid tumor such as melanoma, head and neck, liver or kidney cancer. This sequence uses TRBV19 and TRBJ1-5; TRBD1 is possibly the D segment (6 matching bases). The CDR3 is CASSLGGHQPQHF. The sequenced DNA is TGTGCCAGTAGTTTAGGGGGTCATCAGCCCCAGCATTTT.